This TCR beta chain was captured in a study of T-cell memory formation after mild COVID-19. This clonotype showed up many times. Researchers used 5'RACE with constant-segment primers to make TCR alpha and TCR beta cDNA libraries that carry sample barcodes and UMIs. TCRdb ran MiXCR on the 5' RACE reads and lists one entry per CDR3 protein. The repertoire has under 650,000 distinct CDR3 sequences, about a sixth of them found once; the top ten carry more than 10%. In germline, CDR1 is SGHRS, CDR2 YFSETQ. CDR3 length equals 15 residues. Deletions cut 4 bases from V and 5 bases from J, with 18 bases between.

The sample taken for sequencing was PBMCs or a T cell subset sorted from them (not recorded which). This sequence was found in an adult woman who had mild COVID-19 (a few samples of this study predate the infection). Cell type and time point are not known. This sequence joins TRBV5-1 and TRBJ2-5; weak D call: TRBD2 (5 bases). CDR3 residues: CASSTQTRVPETQYF. In DNA form, the CDR3 reads TGCGCCAGCAGCACACAAACTAGGGTTCCGGAGACCCAGTACTTC.